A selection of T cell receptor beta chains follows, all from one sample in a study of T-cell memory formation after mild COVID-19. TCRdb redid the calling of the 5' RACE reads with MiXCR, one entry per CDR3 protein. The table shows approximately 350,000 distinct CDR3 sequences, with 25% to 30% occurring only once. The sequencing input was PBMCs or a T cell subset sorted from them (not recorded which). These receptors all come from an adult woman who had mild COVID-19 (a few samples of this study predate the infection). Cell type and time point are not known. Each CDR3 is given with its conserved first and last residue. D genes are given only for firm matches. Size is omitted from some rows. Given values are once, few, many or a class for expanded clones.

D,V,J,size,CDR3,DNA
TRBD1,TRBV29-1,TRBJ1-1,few,CSVEDPGTGRAEAFF,TGCAGCGTTGAAGACCCCGGGACAGGGAGAGCTGAAGCTTTCTTT
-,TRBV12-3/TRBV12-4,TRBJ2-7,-,CASRLASDEQYF,TGTGCCAGCAGGCTAGCTTCGGACGAGCAGTACTTC
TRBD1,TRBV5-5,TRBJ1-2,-,CASSSGMNRGRNYGYTF,TGTGCCAGCAGCTCCGGAATGAACAGGGGGCGGAACTATGGCTACACCTTC
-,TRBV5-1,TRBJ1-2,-,CASSPALTPAYGYTF,TGCGCCAGCAGTCCGGCCCTTACCCCGGCCTATGGCTACACCTTC
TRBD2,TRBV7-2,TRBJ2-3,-,CASSLVGREEGTDTQYF,TGTGCCAGCAGCTTAGTCGGGCGGGAGGAAGGCACAGATACGCAGTATTTT
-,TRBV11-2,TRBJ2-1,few,CASSSRERDPYNEQFF,TGTGCCAGCAGCTCAAGGGAGAGGGACCCTTACAATGAGCAGTTCTTC
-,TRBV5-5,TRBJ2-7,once,CASSSSQGIFYEQYF,TGTGCCAGCAGCTCCTCCCAGGGTATATTCTACGAGCAGTACTTC
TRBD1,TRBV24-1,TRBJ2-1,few,CATSAGQGLSYNEQFF,TGTGCCACCAGCGCCGGACAGGGCCTCTCCTACAATGAGCAGTTCTTC
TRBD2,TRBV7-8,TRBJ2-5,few,CASSSGGLVETQYF,TGTGCCAGCAGCTCCGGGGGACTAGTGGAGACCCAGTACTTC
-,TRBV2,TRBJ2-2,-,CASNPRGSNTGELFF,TGTGCCAGCAACCCCAGGGGCTCGAACACCGGGGAGCTGTTTTTT
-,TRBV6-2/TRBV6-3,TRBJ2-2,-,CASLSGASGNTGELFF,TGTGCCAGCCTTTCAGGGGCAAGCGGAAACACCGGGGAGCTGTTTTTT
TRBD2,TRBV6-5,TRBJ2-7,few,CASSYGLAGSYEQYF,TGTGCCAGCAGTTACGGACTAGCCGGGAGCTACGAGCAGTACTTC
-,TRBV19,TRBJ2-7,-,CASSLPGGLFYEQYF,TGTGCCAGCAGTTTACCGGGGGGCCTGTTCTACGAGCAGTACTTC
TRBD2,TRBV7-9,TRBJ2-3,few,CASSLYRTSGVTDTQYF,TGTGCCAGCAGCCTCTACCGGACTAGCGGGGTCACAGATACGCAGTATTTT
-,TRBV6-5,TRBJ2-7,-,CASSHDRGGYEQYF,TGTGCCAGCAGCCACGACAGGGGAGGGTACGAGCAGTACTTC
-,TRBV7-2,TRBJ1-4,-,CASSQSGGIHEKLFF,TGTGCCAGCAGCCAGAGCGGGGGAATACATGAAAAACTGTTTTTT
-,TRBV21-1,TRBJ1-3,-,CASSKGGRISGNTIYF,TGTGCCAGCAGCAAAGGGGGACGGATCTCTGGAAACACCATATATTTT
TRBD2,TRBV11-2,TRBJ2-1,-,CASSYGTSVYEQFF,TGTGCCAGCAGCTACGGGACTAGCGTGTATGAGCAGTTCTTC
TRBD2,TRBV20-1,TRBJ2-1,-,CSVPRGSSYNEQFF,TGCAGTGTGCCGCGGGGGAGCTCCTACAATGAGCAGTTCTTC
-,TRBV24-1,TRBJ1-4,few,CATSAQMVREKLFF,TGTGCCACCAGTGCGCAGATGGTCCGGGAAAAACTGTTTTTT
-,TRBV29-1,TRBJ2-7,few,CSANRVPYEQYF,TGCAGCGCAAACAGGGTTCCCTACGAGCAGTACTTC
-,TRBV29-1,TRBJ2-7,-,CSAKEGSGQYF,TGCAGCGCCAAGGAGGGTTCAGGGCAGTACTTC
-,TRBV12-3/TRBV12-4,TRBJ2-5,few,CASSLVQQETQYF,TGTGCCAGCAGTTTAGTACAGCAAGAGACCCAGTACTTC
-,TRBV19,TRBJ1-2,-,CASKHDYGYTF,TGTGCCAGTAAGCATGACTATGGCTACACCTTC
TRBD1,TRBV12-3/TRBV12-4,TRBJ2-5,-,CASLGTAKETQYF,TGTGCCAGCCTAGGGACAGCCAAAGAGACCCAGTACTTC
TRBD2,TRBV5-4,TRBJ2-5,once,CASSFLGGGAWQETQYF,TGTGCCAGCAGCTTTCTAGGCGGGGGGGCCTGGCAAGAGACCCAGTACTTC
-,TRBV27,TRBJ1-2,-,CASSSSGLSVGYGYTF,TGTGCCAGCAGTTCTTCCGGGCTATCCGTTGGGTATGGCTACACCTTC
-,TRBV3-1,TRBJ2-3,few,CASSQGFGGLDTQYF,TGTGCCAGCAGCCAAGGATTTGGGGGCCTCGATACGCAGTATTTT
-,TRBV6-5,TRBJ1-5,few,CASRAGNQPQHF,TGTGCCAGCAGGGCAGGCAATCAGCCCCAGCATTTT
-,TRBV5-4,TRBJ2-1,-,CASSFSRRGYNEQFF,TGTGCCAGCAGCTTCAGTAGGAGGGGTTACAATGAGCAGTTCTTC
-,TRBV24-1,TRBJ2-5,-,CATSHGETQYF,TGTGCCACCAGTCACGGAGAGACCCAGTACTTC
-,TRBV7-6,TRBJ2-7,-,CASSSRAVGEQYF,TGTGCCAGCAGCTCCCGGGCCGTAGGTGAGCAGTACTTC
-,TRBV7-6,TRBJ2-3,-,CASSLWSTSTDTQYF,TGTGCCAGCAGCTTATGGAGTACTAGCACAGATACGCAGTATTTT
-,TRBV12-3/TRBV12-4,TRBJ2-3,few,CASSPWKTYTDTQYF,TGTGCCAGCAGCCCCTGGAAGACCTACACAGATACGCAGTATTTT